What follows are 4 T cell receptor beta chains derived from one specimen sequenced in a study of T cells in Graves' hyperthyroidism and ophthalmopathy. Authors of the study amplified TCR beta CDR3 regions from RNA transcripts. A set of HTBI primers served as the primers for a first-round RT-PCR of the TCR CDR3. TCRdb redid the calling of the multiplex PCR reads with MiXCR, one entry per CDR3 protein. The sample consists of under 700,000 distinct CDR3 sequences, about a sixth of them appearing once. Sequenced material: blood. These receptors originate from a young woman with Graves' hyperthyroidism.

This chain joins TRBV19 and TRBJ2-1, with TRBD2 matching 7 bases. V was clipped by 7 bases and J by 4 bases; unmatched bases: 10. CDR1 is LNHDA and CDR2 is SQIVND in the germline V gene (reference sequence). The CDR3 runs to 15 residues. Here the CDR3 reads CASTTTSDNYNEQFF. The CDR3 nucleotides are TGTGCCAGTACCACAACTAGCGACAATTACAATGAGCAGTTCTTC.

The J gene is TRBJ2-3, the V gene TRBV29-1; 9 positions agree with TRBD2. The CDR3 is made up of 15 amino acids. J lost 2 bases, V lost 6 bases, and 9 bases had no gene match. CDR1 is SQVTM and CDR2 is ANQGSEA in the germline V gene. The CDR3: CSVTSLGLATDTQYF. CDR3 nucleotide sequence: TGCAGCGTGACCAGTTTGGGACTAGCCACAGATACGCAGTATTTT.

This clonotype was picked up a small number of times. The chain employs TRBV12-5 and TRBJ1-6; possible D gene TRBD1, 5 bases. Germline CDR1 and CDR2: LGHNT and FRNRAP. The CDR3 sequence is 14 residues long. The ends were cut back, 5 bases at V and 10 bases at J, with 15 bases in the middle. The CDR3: CASGGDGEESPLHF. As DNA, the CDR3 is TGTGCTAGTGGTGGGGACGGGGAGGAATCACCCCTCCACTTT.

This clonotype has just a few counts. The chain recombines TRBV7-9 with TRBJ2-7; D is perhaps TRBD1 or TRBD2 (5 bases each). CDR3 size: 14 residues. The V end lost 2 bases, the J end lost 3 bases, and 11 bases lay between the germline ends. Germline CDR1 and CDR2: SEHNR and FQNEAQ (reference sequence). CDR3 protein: CASSLIGDLYEQYF. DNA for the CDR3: TGTGCCAGCAGCTTAATCGGGGACCTCTACGAGCAGTACTTC.